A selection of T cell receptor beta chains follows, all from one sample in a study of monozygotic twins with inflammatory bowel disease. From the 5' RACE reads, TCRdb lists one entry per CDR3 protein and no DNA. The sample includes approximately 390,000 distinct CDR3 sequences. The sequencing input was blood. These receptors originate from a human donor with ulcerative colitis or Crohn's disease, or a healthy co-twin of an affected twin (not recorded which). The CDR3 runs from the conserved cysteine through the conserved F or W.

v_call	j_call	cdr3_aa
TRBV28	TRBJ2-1	CASSPRTGLYNEQFF
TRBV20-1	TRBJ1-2	CSASRGTGGTNYGYTF
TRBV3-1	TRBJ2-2	CASSKTPGQGAGGELFF
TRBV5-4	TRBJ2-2	CASSSGLAGGYGTGELFF
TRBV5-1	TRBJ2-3	CASSLIGLDWDTQYF
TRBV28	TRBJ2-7	CGSGRGYEQYF
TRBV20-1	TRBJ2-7	CSASEAAVRADEQYF
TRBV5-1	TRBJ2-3	CASRPGRSTDTQYF
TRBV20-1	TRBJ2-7	CSASPPGLATRDEQYF
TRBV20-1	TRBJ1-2	CSAPTVNYGYTF
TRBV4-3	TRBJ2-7	CASSQDMYSPYEQYF
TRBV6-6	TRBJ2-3	CASSYSPRGVTQYF
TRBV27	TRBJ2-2	CASSLQGDANTGELFF
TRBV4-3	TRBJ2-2	CASSQESANTGELFF
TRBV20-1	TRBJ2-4	CSARQFGVNIQYF
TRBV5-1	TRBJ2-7	CASSLGPGQGGHEQYF
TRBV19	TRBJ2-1	CASSLRQSQFF
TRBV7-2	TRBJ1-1	CASSLFGSQGAAFF
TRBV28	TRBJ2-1	CASSPVISQRALWNEQFF
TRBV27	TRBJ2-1	CASSLRRGVLDEQFF
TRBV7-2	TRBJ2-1	CASSRLWDGSYNEQFF
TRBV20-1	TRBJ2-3	CSARDPSGGPPDTQYF
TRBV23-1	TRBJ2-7	CASSQSSNGGSDRGSSYEQYF